These T cell receptor beta chains were read from a single sample in a study of T cells in Graves' hyperthyroidism and ophthalmopathy. TCRdb re-derived calls from the multiplex PCR reads in MiXCR, one entry per CDR3 protein. The sample has under 400,000 distinct CDR3 sequences, about 14% seen once; the top ten hold about 10%. Sequencing was carried out using blood. All receptors come from a woman aged 55-69 years with Graves' hyperthyroidism. CDR3s include the opening cysteine and the closing phenylalanine or tryptophan. The D gene is left open where the match is weak. Clone size appears in some rows only: once, few, many, or a class for an expanded clone.

j_call: TRBJ2-2; clone_size: few; v_call: TRBV12-3/TRBV12-4; d_call: .; cdr3_aa: CASKHPNTGELFF; cdr3_nt: TGTGCCAGCAAACACCCGAACACCGGGGAGCTGTTTTTT
j_call: TRBJ2-7; clone_size: few; v_call: TRBV7-9; d_call: .; cdr3_aa: CASSGPNKSYEQYF; cdr3_nt: TGTGCCAGCAGTGGGCCCAATAAGTCCTACGAGCAGTACTTC
j_call: TRBJ2-5; clone_size: .; v_call: TRBV6-1; d_call: .; cdr3_aa: CASKGEGEETQYF; cdr3_nt: TGTGCCAGCAAGGGAGAGGGAGAAGAGACCCAGTACTTC
j_call: TRBJ2-1; clone_size: many; v_call: TRBV27; d_call: TRBD2; cdr3_aa: CASRPTSGHNEQFF; cdr3_nt: TGTGCCAGCAGACCCACTAGCGGGCACAATGAGCAGTTCTTC
j_call: TRBJ1-2; clone_size: many; v_call: TRBV6-1; d_call: .; cdr3_aa: CASRTQGSNYGYTF; cdr3_nt: TGTGCCAGCAGAACCCAGGGAAGCAACTATGGCTACACCTTC
j_call: TRBJ1-4; clone_size: many; v_call: TRBV11-2; d_call: TRBD1; cdr3_aa: CASSFGGQGRNEKLFF; cdr3_nt: TGTGCCAGCAGCTTCGGAGGACAGGGGCGAAATGAAAAACTGTTTTTT
j_call: TRBJ2-5; clone_size: many; v_call: TRBV11-2; d_call: .; cdr3_aa: CASSLTQGIGVSTQYF; cdr3_nt: TGTGCCAGCAGCTTAACGCAGGGGATAGGGGTATCGACCCAGTACTTC
j_call: TRBJ1-2; clone_size: .; v_call: TRBV2; d_call: .; cdr3_aa: CASDSPYGYTF; cdr3_nt: TGTGCCAGCGATAGCCCCTACGGCTACACCTTC
j_call: TRBJ2-7; clone_size: few; v_call: TRBV19; d_call: TRBD2; cdr3_aa: CATQSPTSGLSYEQYF; cdr3_nt: TGTGCCACACAGTCCCCGACTAGCGGGCTCTCCTACGAGCAGTACTTC
j_call: TRBJ1-4; clone_size: many; v_call: TRBV6-6; d_call: .; cdr3_aa: CASSYSTGGGDEKLFF; cdr3_nt: TGTGCCAGCAGTTACTCCACGGGCGGTGGGGATGAAAAACTGTTTTTT
j_call: TRBJ1-2; clone_size: .; v_call: TRBV29-1; d_call: .; cdr3_aa: CSVDPIGQYANYGYTF; cdr3_nt: TGCAGCGTTGACCCTATCGGGCAGTACGCTAACTATGGCTACACCTTC
j_call: TRBJ2-1; clone_size: many; v_call: TRBV5-1; d_call: TRBD2; cdr3_aa: CASSLVGAGNYNEQFF; cdr3_nt: TGCGCCAGCAGCTTGGTAGGAGCGGGAAATTACAATGAGCAGTTCTTC
j_call: TRBJ2-7; clone_size: .; v_call: TRBV9; d_call: TRBD2; cdr3_aa: CASSGMTSGRVEQYF; cdr3_nt: TGTGCCAGCAGCGGGATGACTAGCGGGAGGGTCGAGCAGTACTTC
j_call: TRBJ2-5; clone_size: many; v_call: TRBV20-1; d_call: TRBD1; cdr3_aa: CSARVTGGETQYF; cdr3_nt: TGCAGTGCTAGAGTCACAGGGGGGGAGACCCAGTACTTC
j_call: TRBJ2-3; clone_size: many; v_call: TRBV3-1; d_call: .; cdr3_aa: CASSQAENRDTQYF; cdr3_nt: TGTGCCAGCAGCCAAGCGGAAAATCGGGATACGCAGTATTTT
j_call: TRBJ2-1; clone_size: .; v_call: TRBV5-4; d_call: TRBD2; cdr3_aa: CASSYPGPRRGYNEQFF; cdr3_nt: TGTGCCAGCAGCTATCCGGGCCCAAGGCGGGGGTACAATGAGCAGTTCTTC
j_call: TRBJ2-1; clone_size: many; v_call: TRBV19; d_call: .; cdr3_aa: CASTSDRGQGEQFF; cdr3_nt: .
j_call: TRBJ2-1; clone_size: many; v_call: TRBV5-1; d_call: TRBD2; cdr3_aa: CASREKGLAGFYNEQFF; cdr3_nt: TGCGCCAGCAGGGAAAAGGGACTAGCGGGGTTTTACAATGAGCAGTTCTTC
j_call: TRBJ2-3; clone_size: few; v_call: TRBV5-1; d_call: .; cdr3_aa: CASSFGLPTEDTQYF; cdr3_nt: TGCGCCAGCAGCTTCGGACTACCAACTGAAGATACGCAGTATTTT
j_call: TRBJ1-1; clone_size: many; v_call: TRBV4-2; d_call: .; cdr3_aa: CASSQRDGGTEAFF; cdr3_nt: TGTGCCAGCAGCCAACGAGATGGTGGGACTGAAGCTTTCTTT